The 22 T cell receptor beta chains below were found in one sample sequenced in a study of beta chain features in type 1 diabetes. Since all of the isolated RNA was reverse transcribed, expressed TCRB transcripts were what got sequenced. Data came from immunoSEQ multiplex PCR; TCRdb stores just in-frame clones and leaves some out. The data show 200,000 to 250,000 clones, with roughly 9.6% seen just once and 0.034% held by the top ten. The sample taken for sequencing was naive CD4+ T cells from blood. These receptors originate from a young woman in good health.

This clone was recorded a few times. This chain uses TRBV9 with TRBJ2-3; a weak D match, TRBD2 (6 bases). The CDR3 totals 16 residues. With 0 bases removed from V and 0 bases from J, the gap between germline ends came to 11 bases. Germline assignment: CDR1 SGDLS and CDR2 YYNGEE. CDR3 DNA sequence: TGTGCCAGCAGCGTAGTGGGGGGTCCTAGCACAGATACGCAGTATTTT. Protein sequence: CASSVVGGPSTDTQYF. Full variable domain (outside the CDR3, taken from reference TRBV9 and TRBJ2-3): DSGVTQTPKHLITATGQRVTLRCSPRSGDLSVYWYQQSLDQGLQFLIQYYNGEERAKGNILERFSAQQFPDLHSELNLSSLELGDSALYFCASSVVGGPSTDTQYFGPGTRLTVL.

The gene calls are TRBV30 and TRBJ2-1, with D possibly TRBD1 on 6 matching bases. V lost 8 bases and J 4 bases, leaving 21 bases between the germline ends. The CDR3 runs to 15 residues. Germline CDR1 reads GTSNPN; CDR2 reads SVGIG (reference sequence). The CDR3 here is CARNTGTRSYNEQFF. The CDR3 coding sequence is TGTGCCAGGAATACCGGGACACGATCTTACAATGAGCAGTTCTTC.

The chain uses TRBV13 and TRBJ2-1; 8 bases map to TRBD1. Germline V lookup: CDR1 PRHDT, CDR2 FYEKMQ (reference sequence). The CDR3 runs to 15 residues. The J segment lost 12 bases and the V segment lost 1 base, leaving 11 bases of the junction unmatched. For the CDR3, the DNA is TGTGCCAGCAGCTTAGCGAGACAGGGGAGTAGAGGGCAGTTCTTC. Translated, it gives CASSLARQGSRGQFF.

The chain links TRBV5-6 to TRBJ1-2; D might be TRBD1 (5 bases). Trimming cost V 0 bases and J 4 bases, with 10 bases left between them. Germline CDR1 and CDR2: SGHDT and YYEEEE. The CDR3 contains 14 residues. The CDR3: CASSLVGAGYGYTF. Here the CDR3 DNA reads TGTGCCAGCAGCTTGGTTGGGGCAGGCTATGGCTACACCTTC. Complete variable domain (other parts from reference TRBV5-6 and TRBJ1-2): DAGVTQSPTHLIKTRGQQVTLRCSPKSGHDTVSWYQQALGQGPQFIFQYYEEEERQRGNFPDRFSGHQFPNYSSELNVNALLLGDSALYLCASSLVGAGYGYTFGSGTRLTVV.

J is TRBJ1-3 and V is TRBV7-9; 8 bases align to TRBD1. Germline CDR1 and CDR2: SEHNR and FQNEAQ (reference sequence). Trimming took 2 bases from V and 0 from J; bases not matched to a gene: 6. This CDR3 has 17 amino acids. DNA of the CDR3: TGTGCCAGCAGCTTACCGGACAGGGACGGCTCTGGAAACACCATATATTTT. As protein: CASSLPDRDGSGNTIYF.

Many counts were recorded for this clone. For the CDR3, the DNA is TGTGCCAGCAGTCAACGGGACAGGGGCACAGATACGCAGTATTTT. Its translation is CASSQRDRGTDTQYF. The chain couples TRBV5-4 to TRBJ2-3; 9 positions match TRBD1. Trimming took 5 bases from V and 1 from J; bases not matched to a gene: 5. The CDR3 is 15 amino acids. Germline lookup yields CDR1 SGHNT and CDR2 YYREEE (reference sequence).

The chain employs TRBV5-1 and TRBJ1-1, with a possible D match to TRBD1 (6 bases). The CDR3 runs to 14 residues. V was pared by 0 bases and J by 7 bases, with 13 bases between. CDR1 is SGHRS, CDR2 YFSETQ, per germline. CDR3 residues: CASSLDRAPDEAFF. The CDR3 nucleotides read TGCGCCAGCAGCTTGGACAGGGCCCCGGATGAAGCTTTCTTT. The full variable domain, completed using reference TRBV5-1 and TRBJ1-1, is KAGVTQTPRYLIKTRGQQVTLSCSPISGHRSVSWYQQTPGQGLQFLFEYFSETQRNKGNFPGRFSGRQFSNSRSEMNVSTLELGDSALYLCASSLDRAPDEAFFGQGTRLTVV.

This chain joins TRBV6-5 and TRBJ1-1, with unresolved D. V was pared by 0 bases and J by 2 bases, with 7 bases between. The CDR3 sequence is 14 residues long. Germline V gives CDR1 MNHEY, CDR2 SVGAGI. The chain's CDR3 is CASSYSRDNTEAFF. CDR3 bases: TGTGCCAGCAGTTACTCTCGGGATAACACTGAAGCTTTCTTT.

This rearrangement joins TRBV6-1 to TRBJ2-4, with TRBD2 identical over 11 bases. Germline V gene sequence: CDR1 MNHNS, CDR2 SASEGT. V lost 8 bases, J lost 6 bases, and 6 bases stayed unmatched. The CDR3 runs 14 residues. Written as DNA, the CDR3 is TGTGCCAGCGACTTTAGCGGGGGGGGAAACATTCAGTACTTC. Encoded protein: CASDFSGGGNIQYF.

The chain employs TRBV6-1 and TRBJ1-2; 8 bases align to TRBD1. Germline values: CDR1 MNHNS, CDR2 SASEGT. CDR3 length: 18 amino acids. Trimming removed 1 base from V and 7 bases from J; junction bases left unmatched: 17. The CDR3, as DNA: TGTGCCAGCAGTGAAGTGGGACAGGTTATAACTTCCCTATCTGGCTACACCTTC. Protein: CASSEVGQVITSLSGYTF.

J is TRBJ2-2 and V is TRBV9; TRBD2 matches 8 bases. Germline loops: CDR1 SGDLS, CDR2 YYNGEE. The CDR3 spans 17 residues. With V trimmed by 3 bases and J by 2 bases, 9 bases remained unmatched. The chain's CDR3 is CASSATGRGANTGELFF. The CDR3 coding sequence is TGTGCCAGCAGCGCTACGGGGCGGGGGGCAAACACCGGGGAGCTGTTTTTT. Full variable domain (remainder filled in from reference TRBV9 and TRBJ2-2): DSGVTQTPKHLITATGQRVTLRCSPRSGDLSVYWYQQSLDQGLQFLIQYYNGEERAKGNILERFSAQQFPDLHSELNLSSLELGDSALYFCASSATGRGANTGELFFGEGSRLTVL.

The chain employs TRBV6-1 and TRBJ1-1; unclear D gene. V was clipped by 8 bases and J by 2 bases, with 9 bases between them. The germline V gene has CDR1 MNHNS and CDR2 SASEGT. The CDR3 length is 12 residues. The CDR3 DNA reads TGTGCCAGCGGAGCAGTAAACACTGAAGCTTTCTTT. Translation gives CASGAVNTEAFF.

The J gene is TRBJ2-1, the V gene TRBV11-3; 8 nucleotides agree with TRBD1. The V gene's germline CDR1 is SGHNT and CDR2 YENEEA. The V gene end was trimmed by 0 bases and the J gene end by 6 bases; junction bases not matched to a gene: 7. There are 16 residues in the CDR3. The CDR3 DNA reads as TGTGCCAGCAGCTTAGATGGATTGACAGGGGCCAATGAGCAGTTCTTC. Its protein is CASSLDGLTGANEQFF.

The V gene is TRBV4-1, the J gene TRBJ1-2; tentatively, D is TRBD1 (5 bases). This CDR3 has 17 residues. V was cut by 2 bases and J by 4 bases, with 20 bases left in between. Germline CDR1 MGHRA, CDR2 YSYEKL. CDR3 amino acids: CASSQPLDGKRGYGYTF. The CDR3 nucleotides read TGCGCCAGCAGCCAACCCCTGGACGGAAAAAGGGGCTATGGCTACACCTTC.

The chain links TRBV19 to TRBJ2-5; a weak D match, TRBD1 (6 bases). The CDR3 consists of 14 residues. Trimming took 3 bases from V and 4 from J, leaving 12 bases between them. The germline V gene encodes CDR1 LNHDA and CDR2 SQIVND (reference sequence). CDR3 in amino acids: CASSIRQDSETQYF. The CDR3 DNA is TGTGCCAGTAGTATCCGACAGGACTCAGAGACCCAGTACTTC.

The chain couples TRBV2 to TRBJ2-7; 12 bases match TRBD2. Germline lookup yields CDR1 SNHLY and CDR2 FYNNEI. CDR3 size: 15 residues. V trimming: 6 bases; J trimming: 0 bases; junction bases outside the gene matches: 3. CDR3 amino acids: CASRLTSGGSYEQYF. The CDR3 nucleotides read TGTGCCAGCAGACTGACTAGCGGGGGCTCCTACGAGCAGTACTTC.

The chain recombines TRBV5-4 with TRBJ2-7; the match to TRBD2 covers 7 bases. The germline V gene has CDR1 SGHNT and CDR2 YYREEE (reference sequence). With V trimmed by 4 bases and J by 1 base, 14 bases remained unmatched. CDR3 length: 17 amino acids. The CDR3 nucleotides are TGTGCCAGCAGCCGATACCCTGGTCAGGGAGGGTCCTACGAGCAGTACTTC. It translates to CASSRYPGQGGSYEQYF.

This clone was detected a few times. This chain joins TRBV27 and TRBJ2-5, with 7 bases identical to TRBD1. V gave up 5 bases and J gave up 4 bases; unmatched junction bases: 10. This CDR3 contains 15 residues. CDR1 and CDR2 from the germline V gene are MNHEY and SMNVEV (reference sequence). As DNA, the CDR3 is TGTGCCAGCAGTCCCAACAGGGGTCGGGGAGAGACCCAGTACTTC. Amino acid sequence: CASSPNRGRGETQYF.

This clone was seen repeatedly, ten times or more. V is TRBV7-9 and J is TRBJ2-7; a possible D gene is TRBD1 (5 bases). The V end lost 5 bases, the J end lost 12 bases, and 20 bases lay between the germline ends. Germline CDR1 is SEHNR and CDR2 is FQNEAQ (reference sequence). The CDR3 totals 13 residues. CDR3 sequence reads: CASSPGHGLTSYF. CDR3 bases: TGTGCCAGCAGCCCTGGACACGGCCTTACTTCGTACTTC.

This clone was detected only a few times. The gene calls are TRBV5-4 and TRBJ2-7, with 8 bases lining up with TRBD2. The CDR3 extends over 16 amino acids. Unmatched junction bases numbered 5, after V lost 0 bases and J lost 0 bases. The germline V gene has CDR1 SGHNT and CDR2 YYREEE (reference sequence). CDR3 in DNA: TGTGCCAGCAGCTTGGCCGGGGGGGCCCGCTCCTACGAGCAGTACTTC. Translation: CASSLAGGARSYEQYF.

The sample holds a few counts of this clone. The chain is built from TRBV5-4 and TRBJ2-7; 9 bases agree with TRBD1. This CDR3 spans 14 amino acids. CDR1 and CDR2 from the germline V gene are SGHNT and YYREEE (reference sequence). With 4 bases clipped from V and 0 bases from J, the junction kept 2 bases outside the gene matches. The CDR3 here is CASSEDRGSYEQYF. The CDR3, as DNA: TGTGCCAGCAGCGAGGACAGGGGCTCCTACGAGCAGTACTTC.

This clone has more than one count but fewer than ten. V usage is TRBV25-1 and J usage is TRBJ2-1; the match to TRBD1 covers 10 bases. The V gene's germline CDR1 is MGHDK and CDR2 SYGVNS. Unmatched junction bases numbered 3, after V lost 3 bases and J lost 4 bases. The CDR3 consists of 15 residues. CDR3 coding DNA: TGTGCCAGCAGTGAGGGACAGGGGATTTACAATGAGCAGTTCTTC. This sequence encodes CASSEGQGIYNEQFF.